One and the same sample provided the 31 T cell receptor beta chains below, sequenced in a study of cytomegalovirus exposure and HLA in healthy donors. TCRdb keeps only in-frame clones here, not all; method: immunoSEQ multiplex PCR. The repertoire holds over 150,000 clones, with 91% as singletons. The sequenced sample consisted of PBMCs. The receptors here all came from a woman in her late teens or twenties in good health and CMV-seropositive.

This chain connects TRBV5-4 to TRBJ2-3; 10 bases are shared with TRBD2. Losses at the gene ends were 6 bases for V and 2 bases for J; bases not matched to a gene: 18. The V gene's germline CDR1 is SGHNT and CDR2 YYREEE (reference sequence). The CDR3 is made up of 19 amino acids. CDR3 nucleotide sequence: TGTGCCAGCACCGGGACTAGCGTCCCGGCCGCCCAATTCACAGATACGCAGTATTTT. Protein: CASTGTSVPAAQFTDTQYF.

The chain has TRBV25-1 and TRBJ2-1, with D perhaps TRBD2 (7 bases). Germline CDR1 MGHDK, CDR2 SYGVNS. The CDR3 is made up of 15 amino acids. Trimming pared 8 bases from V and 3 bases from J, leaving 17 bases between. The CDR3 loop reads CASREGGGIYNEQFF. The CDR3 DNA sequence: TGTGCCAGCCGAGAAGGGGGGGGGATCTACAATGAGCAGTTCTTC.

This chain's CDR3 is CASGLAGPSYNEQFF. CDR3 nucleotide sequence: TGTGCCAGCGGATTAGCGGGGCCTTCCTACAATGAGCAGTTCTTC. The J gene is TRBJ2-1, the V gene TRBV6-5; 8 bases map to TRBD2. Trimming at V came to 8 bases and at J to 1 base, leaving 7 bases not matched to a gene. Germline loops: CDR1 MNHEY, CDR2 SVGAGI. The CDR3 is made up of 15 amino acids.

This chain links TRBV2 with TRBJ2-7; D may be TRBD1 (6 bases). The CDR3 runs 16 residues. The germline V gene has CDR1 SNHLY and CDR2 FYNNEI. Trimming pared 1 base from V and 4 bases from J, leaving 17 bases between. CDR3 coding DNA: TGTGCCAGCAGTGAAGAGGAGGACAGAGATATTTACGAGCAGTACTTC. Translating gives CASSEEEDRDIYEQYF.

DNA for the CDR3: TGCGCCAGCAGCTTGGGACTGAACACCGGGGAGCTGTTTTTT. Translated: CASSLGLNTGELFF. The V call is TRBV5-1, the J call TRBJ2-2; D not certain. Trimming removed 0 bases from V and 1 base from J, with 4 bases in between. The CDR3 spans 14 residues. Germline lookup yields CDR1 SGHRS and CDR2 YFSETQ.

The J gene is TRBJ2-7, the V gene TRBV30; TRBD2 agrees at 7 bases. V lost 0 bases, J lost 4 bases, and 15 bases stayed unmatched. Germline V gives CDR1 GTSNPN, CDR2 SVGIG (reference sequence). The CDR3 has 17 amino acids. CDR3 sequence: CAWSVGRRGVLNYEQYF. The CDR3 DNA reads TGTGCCTGGAGTGTAGGGCGACGGGGGGTCTTAAATTACGAGCAGTACTTC.

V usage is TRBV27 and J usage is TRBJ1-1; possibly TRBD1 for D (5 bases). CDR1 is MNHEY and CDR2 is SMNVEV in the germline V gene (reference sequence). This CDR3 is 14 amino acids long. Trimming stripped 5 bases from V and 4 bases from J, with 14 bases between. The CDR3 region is CASSPRGSGTEAFF. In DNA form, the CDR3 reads TGTGCCAGCAGTCCCCGGGGGTCTGGCACTGAAGCTTTCTTT.

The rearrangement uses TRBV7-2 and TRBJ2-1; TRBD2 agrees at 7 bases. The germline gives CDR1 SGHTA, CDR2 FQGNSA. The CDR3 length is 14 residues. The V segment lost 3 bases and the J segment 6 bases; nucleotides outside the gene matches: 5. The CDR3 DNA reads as TGTGCCAGCAGCTTGGGACTACACATCAATGAGCAGTTCTTC. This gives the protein CASSLGLHINEQFF.

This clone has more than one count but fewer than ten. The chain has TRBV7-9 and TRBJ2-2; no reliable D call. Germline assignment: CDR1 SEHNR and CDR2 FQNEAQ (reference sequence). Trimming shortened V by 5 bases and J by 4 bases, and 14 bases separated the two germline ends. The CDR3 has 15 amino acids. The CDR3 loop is CASSATKVGTGELFF. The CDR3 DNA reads TGTGCCAGCAGCGCCACCAAAGTCGGCACCGGGGAGCTGTTTTTT.

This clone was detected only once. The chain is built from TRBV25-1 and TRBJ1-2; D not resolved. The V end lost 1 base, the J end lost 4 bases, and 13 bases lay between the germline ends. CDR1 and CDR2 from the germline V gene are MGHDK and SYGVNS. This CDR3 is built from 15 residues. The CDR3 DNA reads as TGTGCCAGCAGTGAATGGGTGGAGGGCGGCTATGGCTACACCTTC. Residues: CASSEWVEGGYGYTF.

The CDR3 DNA sequence: TGTGCCAGCAGCTCGGACAGGGACAACACAGATACGCAGTATTTT. Translating it yields CASSSDRDNTDTQYF. The chain is built from TRBV7-2 and TRBJ2-3; 8 bases match TRBD1. The CDR3 has 15 amino acids. The germline CDR1 and CDR2 sequences are SGHTA and FQGNSA. V lost 4 bases, J lost 2 bases, and 5 bases stayed unmatched.

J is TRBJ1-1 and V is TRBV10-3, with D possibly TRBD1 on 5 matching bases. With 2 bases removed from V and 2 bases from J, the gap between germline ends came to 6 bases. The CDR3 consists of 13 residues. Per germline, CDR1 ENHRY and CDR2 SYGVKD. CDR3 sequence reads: CAISEDSNTEAFF. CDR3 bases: TGTGCCATCAGTGAGGACAGTAACACTGAAGCTTTCTTT.

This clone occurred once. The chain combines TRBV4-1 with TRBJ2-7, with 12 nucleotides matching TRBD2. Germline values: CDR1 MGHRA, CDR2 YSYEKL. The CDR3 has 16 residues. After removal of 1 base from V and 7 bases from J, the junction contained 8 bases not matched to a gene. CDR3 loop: CASSQVPTSGGMEQYF. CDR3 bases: TGCGCCAGCAGCCAAGTCCCGACTAGCGGGGGAATGGAGCAGTACTTC.

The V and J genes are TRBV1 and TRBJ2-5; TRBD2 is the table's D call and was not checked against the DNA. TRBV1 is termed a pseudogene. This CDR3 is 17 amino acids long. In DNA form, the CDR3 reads TGCACCAGCAGCCAAGATTCACTAGCGGGGACCCAGGGGACCCAGTACTTC. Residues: CTSSQDSLAGTQGTQYF.

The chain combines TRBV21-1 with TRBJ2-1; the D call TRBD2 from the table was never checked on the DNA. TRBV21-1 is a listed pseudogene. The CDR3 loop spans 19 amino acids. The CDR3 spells CASSELAGGEVPTYNEQFF. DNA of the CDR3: TGTGCCAGCAGCGAACTAGCGGGGGGTGAAGTCCCAACCTACAATGAGCAGTTCTTC.

The CDR3 sequence is CSVEGIGQAGTQYF. Written as DNA, the CDR3 is TGCAGCGTTGAAGGGATAGGGCAGGCGGGTACGCAGTATTTT. The chain uses TRBV29-1 and TRBJ2-3, with D perhaps matching TRBD2 (5 bases). Germline CDR1 is SQVTM and CDR2 is ANQGSEA. This CDR3 region has 14 residues. The ends were cut back, 1 base at V and 8 bases at J, with 16 bases in the middle.

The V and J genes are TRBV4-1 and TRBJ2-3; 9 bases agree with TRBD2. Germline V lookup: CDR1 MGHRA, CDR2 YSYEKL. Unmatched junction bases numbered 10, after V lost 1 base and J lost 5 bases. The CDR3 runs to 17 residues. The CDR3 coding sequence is TGCGCCAGCAGCCAAGGCAGGGCGGGGGGGCCGGTAGATACGCAGTATTTT. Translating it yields CASSQGRAGGPVDTQYF.

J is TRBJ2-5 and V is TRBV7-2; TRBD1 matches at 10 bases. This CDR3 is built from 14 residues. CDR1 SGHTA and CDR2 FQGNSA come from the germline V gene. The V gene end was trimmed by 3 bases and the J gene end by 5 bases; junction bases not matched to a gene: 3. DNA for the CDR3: TGTGCCAGCAGCTTCGACAGGGGGCGGGAGACCCAGTACTTC. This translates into CASSFDRGRETQYF.

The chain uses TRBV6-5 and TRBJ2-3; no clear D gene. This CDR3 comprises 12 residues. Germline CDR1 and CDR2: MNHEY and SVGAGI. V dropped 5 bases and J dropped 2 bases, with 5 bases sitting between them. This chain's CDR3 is CASSQSTDTQYF. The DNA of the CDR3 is TGTGCCAGCAGTCAGTCCACAGATACGCAGTATTTT.

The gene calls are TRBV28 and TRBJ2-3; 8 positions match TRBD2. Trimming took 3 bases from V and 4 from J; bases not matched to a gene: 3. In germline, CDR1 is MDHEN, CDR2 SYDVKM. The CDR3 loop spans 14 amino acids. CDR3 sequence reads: CASSFSGIADTQYF. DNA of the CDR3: TGTGCCAGCAGTTTTAGCGGGATCGCAGATACGCAGTATTTT.

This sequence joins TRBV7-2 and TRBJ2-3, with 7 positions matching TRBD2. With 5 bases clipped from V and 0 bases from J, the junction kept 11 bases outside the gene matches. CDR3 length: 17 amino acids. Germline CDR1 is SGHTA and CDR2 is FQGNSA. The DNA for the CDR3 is TGTGCCAGCAGCCGAACGTCTAGCGGAACTAGCACAGATACGCAGTATTTT. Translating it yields CASSRTSSGTSTDTQYF.

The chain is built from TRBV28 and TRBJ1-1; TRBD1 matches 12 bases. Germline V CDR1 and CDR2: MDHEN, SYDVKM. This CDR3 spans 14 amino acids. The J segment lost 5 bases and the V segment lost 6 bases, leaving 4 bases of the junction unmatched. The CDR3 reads CASRLGQGATEAFF. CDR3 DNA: TGTGCCAGCAGGTTGGGACAGGGGGCGACTGAAGCTTTCTTT.

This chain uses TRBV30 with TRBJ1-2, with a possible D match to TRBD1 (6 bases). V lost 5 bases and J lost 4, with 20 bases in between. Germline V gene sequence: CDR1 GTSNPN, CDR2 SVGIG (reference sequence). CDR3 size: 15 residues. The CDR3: CAWGDGTPVGYGYTF. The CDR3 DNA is TGTGCCTGGGGAGACGGGACACCGGTTGGCTATGGCTACACCTTC.

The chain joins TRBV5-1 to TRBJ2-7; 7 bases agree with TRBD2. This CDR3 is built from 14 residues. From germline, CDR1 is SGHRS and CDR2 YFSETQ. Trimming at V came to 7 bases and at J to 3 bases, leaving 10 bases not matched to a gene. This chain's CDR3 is CASQPTAGFYEQYF. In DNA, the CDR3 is TGCGCCAGCCAGCCCACAGCGGGGTTCTACGAGCAGTACTTC.

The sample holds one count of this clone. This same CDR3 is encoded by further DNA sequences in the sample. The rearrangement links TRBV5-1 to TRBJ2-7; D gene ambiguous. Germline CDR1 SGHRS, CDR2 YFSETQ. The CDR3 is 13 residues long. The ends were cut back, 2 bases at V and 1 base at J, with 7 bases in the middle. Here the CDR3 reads CASSFTGSYEQYF. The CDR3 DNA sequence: TGCGCCAGCAGCTTTACGGGTTCCTACGAGCAGTACTTC.

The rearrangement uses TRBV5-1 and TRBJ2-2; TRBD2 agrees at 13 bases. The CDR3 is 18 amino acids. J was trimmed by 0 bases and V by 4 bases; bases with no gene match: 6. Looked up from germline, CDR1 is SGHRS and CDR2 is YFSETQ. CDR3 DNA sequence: TGCGCCAGCAGCAAACAACTAGCGGGGGGGCCGAACACCGGGGAGCTGTTTTTT. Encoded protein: CASSKQLAGGPNTGELFF.

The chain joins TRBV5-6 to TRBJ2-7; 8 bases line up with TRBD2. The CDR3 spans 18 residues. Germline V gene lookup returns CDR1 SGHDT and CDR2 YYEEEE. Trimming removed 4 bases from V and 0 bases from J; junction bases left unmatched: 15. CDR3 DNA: TGTGCCAGCAGCCCGGGTGCTAGCGGGTTCGGGAGCTCCTACGAGCAGTACTTC. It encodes CASSPGASGFGSSYEQYF.

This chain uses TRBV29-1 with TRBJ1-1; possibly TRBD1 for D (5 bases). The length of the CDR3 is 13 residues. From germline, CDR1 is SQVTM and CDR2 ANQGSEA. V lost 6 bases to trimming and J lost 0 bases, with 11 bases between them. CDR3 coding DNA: TGCAGCGTCGATAGACAGCTGAACACTGAAGCTTTCTTT. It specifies CSVDRQLNTEAFF.

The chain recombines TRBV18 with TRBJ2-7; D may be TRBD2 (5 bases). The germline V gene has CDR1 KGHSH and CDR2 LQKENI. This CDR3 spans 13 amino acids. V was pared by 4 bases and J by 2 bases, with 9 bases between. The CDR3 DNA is TGTGCCAGCTCACTGGACGGGGCCTACGAGCAGTACTTC. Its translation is CASSLDGAYEQYF.

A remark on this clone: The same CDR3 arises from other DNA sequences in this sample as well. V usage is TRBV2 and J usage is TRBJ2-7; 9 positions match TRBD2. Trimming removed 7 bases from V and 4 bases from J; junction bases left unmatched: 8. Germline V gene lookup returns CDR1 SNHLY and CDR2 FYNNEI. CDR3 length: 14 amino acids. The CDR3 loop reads CASIPPAGGYEQYF. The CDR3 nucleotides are TGTGCCAGCATCCCCCCGGCGGGAGGGTACGAGCAGTACTTC.

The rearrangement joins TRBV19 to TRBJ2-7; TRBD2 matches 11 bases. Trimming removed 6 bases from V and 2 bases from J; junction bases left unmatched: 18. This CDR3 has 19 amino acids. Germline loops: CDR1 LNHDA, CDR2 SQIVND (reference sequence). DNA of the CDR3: TGTGCCAGTAGCCCATCCGTTTGGGACACGGGACTAGCGGCCTACGAGCAGTACTTC. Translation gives CASSPSVWDTGLAAYEQYF.